This TCR beta chain was retrieved from a study of T cells in Graves' hyperthyroidism and ophthalmopathy. RNA transcripts yielded amplified TCR beta CDR3 regions. TCR CDR3 underwent first-round RT-PCR with the HTBI primer set. A single record per CDR3 protein comes from TCRdb applying MiXCR to the multiplex PCR reads. The sample has under 300,000 distinct CDR3 sequences; 13% are singletons. Exclusion of patients followed from uncontrolled infection, other autoimmune disease, pregnancy or lactation. Diagnoses rested on clinical symptoms, serum thyroxine and TRAb, thyroid ultrasound and orbital computed tomography. Out of 10 ml of fresh peripheral blood came the PBMCs. This CDR3 contains 14 residues. Germline CDR1 is MNHNS and CDR2 is SASEGT. V dropped 4 bases and J dropped 3 bases, with 9 bases sitting between them.

This clonotype originated in a woman aged 25-40 years with Graves' hyperthyroidism that later progressed to Graves' ophthalmopathy. The chain uses TRBV6-1 and TRBJ1-4; D possibly corresponds to TRBD1 (5 bases). The specimen was blood. Here the CDR3 reads CASSARQPNEKLFF. The CDR3 DNA is TGTGCCAGCAGTGCCCGACAGCCTAATGAAAAACTGTTTTTT.